This T cell receptor beta chain was identified during a study of T cell repertoires in cytomegalovirus infection (dated by TCRdb to about 2019). As for the study more broadly: The HLA type of each donor mattered for the analysis, because public TCR beta signatures pointed to carriage of CMV infection along with the matching HLA type. General study outcomes and caveats: The ex vivo response was dominated by HLA-C-restricted CMV-specific TCR beta clonotypes, which also provided the single most frequent clonotype in two of eight donors. Cumulative frequency of public TCR beta family members discriminated carriers of CMV infection plus the relevant HLA type in this cohort and an independent roughly 330-donor cohort.

A word on this clonotype: What antigen it recognizes has not been identified. No much larger clonotype is one base removed from it; base qualities were not supplied.

The instrument was an Illumina HiSeq 1500. TCRdb trimmed the raw reads at Q25, called clones with MiXCR and kept productive beta chains. Identical CDR3 proteins give one entry, which carries the most common genes and DNA. In this sample the table shows nearly 450,000 distinct CDR3 sequences, around 32% of which occur a single time. The top ten clones comprise 12% to 15% of the sample. Including cysteine and phenylalanine, the CDR3 has 15 amino acids. Left in the record is the CDR3 DNA by itself, 45 bases read in frame from the first base. From V the trimming removes 4 bases and from J it removes 1 base, while the gene matches leave 6 bases of the junction unaccounted for. The germline V gene (reference sequence) supplies CDR1 SGHNT and CDR2 YYREEE.

Specimen: PBMCs. The sequence links TRBV5-4 to TRBJ1-1, and TRBD1 aligns with 8 junction nucleotides. The source is a human donor in good health (CMV status not recorded). Some clones in this sample may be carry-over from other donors' samples. In nucleotides, the sequence is TGTGCCAGCAGCCTATTTGGACAGGGGAACACTGAAGCTTTCTTT. Its protein reads: CASSLFGQGNTEAFF.